The source of this T cell receptor beta chain is a study of molecular identifiers for immune sequencing clone quantification. Study context: Replicates partitioned RNA from roughly 20,000 or 100,000 naive CD8 cells into five parts, sequencing four.

As concerns this clonotype: A much larger clone differs from this one at a single base, so this may be a read error. It is likely a read error, because the conserved phenylalanine at the end of the CDR3 is missing.

Germline-derived CDR1 and CDR2 are MNHEY and SVGEGT. The CDR3 sequence is 14 residues long. Trimming stripped 2 bases from V and 3 bases from J, with 8 bases between. Making the bulk TCR libraries relied on previously described methods and listed TCR primers. TCRdb used MiXCR to reprocess the PCR reads, holding one entry per CDR3 protein. Of under 65,000 distinct CDR3 sequences listed, around 27% are singletons. Sequenced input: naive CD8+ T cells from blood, with Jurkat cell RNA spiked in. Subset in this sample: FACS-sorted CD8+CD4-CCR7+CD45RA+ naive T cells. The gene calls are TRBV6-2 or TRBV6-3 and TRBJ1-5, with D tentatively TRBD1 (5 bases). The source is a human donor in good health. Some libraries in this study had Jurkat cell RNA spiked in. The CDR3 DNA sequence: TGTGCCAGCAGTTACGGAGGGGTCAATCAGCCCCAGCATTCT. Protein product: CASSYGGVNQPQHS.